This T cell receptor (beta chain) is from a study of Ad26.COV2.S vaccination and SARS-CoV-2 variants. In the study overall: The donor belonged to the COV1001 Ad26.COV2.S trial arm. General study results and limits: Assessments of TCR breadth and depth may have underestimated the total T cell responses. Placebo recipients and vaccine recipients were similar in non-spike TCR breadth.

The treatment is: some 20 received Ad26.COV2.S at low or high dose, single or two shots; 5 received placebo; per-sample allocation not given. All samples were drawn on day 63, counting from the first vaccine or placebo injection. Adults aged 18-55 years in Boston included the donor. V trimming: 3 bases; J trimming: 8 bases; junction bases outside the gene matches: 5. The CDR3 has 15 amino acids. Germline V gene data show CDR1 as MDHEN and CDR2 as SYDVKM. On this clone itself: What it recognizes is unknown.

Produced via immunoSEQ multiplex PCR; TCRdb's table is partial and in-frame only. The sample records 350,000 to 500,000 clones, 90% being singletons. The rearrangement uses TRBV28 and TRBJ2-1, with 12 bases aligning to TRBD2. The TCR was taken from a person between 18 and 65 years old who received the Ad26.COV2.S COVID-19 vaccine or a placebo. This sample comprised peripheral blood, obtained in a trial of Ad26.COV2.S vaccine versus placebo. The CDR3 sequence: CASSLTSGSIHEQFF. The CDR3 DNA reads TGTGCCAGCAGTTTGACTAGCGGGAGTATACATGAGCAGTTCTTC.